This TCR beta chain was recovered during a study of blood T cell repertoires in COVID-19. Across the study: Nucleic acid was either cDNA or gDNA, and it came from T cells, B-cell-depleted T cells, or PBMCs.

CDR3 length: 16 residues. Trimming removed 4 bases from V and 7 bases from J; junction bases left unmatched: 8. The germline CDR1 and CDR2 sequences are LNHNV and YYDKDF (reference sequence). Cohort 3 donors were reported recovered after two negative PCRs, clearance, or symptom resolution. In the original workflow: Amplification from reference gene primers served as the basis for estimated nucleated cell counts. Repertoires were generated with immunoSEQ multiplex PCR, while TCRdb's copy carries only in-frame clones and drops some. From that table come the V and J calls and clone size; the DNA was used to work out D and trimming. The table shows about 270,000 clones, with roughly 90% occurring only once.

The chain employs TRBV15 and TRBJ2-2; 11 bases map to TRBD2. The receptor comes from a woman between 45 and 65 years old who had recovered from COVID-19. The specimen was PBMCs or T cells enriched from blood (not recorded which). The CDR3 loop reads CATSTRTSGPLGELFF. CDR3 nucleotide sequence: TGTGCCACCAGCACCAGGACTAGCGGGCCCCTCGGGGAGCTGTTTTTT.